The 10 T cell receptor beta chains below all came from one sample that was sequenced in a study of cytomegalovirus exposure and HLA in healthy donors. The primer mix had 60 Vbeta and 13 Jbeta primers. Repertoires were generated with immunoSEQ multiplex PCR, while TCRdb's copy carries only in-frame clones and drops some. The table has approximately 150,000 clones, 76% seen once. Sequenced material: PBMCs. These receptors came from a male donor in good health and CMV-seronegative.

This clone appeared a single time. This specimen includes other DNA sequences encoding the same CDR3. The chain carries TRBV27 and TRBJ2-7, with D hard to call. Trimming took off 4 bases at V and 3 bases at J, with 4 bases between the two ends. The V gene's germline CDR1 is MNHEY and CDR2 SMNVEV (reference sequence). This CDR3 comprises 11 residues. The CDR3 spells CASSSRYEQYF. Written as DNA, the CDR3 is TGTGCCAGCAGTTCTCGCTACGAGCAGTACTTC.

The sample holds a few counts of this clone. The CDR3 DNA reads as TGTGCCAGCAGCGTAGGGTTGGGGGGGATGGCAGATACGCAGTATTTT. Its translation is CASSVGLGGMADTQYF. The rearrangement uses TRBV9 and TRBJ2-3; TRBD2 matches at 7 bases. Germline V gene sequence: CDR1 SGDLS, CDR2 YYNGEE. V lost 0 bases and J lost 4; bases outside the gene matches: 8. The CDR3 loop spans 16 amino acids.

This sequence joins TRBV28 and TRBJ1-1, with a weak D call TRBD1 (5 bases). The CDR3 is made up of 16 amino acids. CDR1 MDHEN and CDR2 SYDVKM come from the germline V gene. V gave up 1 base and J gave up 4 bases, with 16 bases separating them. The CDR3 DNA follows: TGTGCCAGCAGTTTATATCCCGGGGGGAGGACCACTGAAGCTTTCTTT. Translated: CASSLYPGGRTTEAFF.

The CDR3 nucleotides read TGTGCCAGCAGCCCAATCAATCCCCGGACAGGGACCTACGAGCAGTACTTC. It codes for CASSPINPRTGTYEQYF. V gene TRBV7-2 combines with J gene TRBJ2-7, with 8 positions matching TRBD1. The V segment lost 5 bases and the J segment 2 bases; nucleotides outside the gene matches: 14. The CDR3 length is 17 residues. Germline V gene data show CDR1 as SGHTA and CDR2 as FQGNSA. The full variable domain, its missing parts supplied by reference TRBV7-2 and TRBJ2-7, is GAGVSQSPSNKVTEKGKDVELRCDPISGHTALYWYRQSLGQGLEFLIYFQGNSAPDKSGLPSDRFSAERTGGSVSTLTIQRTQQEDSAVYLCASSPINPRTGTYEQYFGPGTRLTVT.

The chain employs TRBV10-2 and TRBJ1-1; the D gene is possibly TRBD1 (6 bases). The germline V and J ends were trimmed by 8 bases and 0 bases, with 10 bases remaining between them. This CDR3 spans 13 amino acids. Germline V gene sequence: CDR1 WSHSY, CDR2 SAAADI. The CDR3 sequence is CASGRDMNTEAFF. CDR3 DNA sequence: TGCGCCAGCGGACGGGACATGAACACTGAAGCTTTCTTT.

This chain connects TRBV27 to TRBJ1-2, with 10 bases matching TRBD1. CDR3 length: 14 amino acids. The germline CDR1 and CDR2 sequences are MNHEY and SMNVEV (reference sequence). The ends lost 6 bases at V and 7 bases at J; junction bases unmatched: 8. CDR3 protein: CASRSGTGAGGYTF. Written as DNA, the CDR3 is TGTGCCAGCAGATCGGGGACAGGGGCAGGTGGCTACACCTTC.

CDR3 sequence: CASGHSGGDTQYF. CDR3 coding DNA: TGTGCCAGCGGTCATTCGGGGGGGGATACGCAGTATTTT. This sequence joins TRBV7-9 and TRBJ2-3, with TRBD2 matching 8 bases. Looked up from germline, CDR1 is SEHNR and CDR2 is FQNEAQ (reference sequence). This CDR3 comprises 13 residues. The V segment lost 8 bases and the J segment 6 bases; nucleotides outside the gene matches: 7. Using reference TRBV7-9 and TRBJ2-3 for the parts outside the CDR3, the full variable domain is DTGVSQNPRHKITKRGQNVTFRCDPISEHNRLYWYRQTLGQGPEFLTYFQNEAQLEKSRLLSDRFSAERPKGSFSTLEIQRTEQGDSAMYLCASGHSGGDTQYFGPGTRLTVL.

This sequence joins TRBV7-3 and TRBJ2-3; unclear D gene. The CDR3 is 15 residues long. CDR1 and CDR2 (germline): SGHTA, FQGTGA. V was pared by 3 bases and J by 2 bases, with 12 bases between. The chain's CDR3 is CASSFWHRITDTQYF. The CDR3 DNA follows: TGTGCCAGCAGCTTCTGGCATCGTATCACAGATACGCAGTATTTT.

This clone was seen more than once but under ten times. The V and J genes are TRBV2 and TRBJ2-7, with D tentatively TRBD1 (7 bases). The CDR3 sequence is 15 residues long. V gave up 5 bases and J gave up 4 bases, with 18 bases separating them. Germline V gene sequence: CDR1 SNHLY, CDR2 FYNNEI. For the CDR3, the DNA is TGTGCCAGCAGTCTAGGGACCGCAGGGGGGTACGAGCAGTACTTC. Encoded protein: CASSLGTAGGYEQYF.

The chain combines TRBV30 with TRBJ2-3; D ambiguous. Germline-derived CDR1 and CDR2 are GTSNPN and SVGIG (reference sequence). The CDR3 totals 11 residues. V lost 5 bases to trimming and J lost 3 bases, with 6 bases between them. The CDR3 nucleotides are TGTGCCTGGTCGGAGACAGATACGCAGTATTTT. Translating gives CAWSETDTQYF.